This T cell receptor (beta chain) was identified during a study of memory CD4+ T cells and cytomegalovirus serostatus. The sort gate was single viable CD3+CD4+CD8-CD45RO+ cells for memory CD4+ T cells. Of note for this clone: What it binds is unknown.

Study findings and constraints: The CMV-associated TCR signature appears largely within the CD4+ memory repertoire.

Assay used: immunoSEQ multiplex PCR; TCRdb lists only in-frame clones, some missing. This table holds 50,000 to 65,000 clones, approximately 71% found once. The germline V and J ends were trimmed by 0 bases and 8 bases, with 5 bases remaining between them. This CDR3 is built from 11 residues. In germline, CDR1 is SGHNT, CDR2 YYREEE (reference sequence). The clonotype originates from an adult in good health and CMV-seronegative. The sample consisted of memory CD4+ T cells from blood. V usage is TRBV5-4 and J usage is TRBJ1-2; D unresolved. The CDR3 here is CASSLDGGYTF. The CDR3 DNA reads TGTGCCAGCAGCTTGGATGGGGGCTACACCTTC.